Below, 28 T cell receptor beta chains from the same sample are listed, as sequenced in a study of cytomegalovirus exposure and HLA in healthy donors (TCRdb year 2017). The library was generated by the immunoSEQ multiplex PCR assay. For the multiplex PCR, a mixture combining 60 forward primers for TCR Vbeta segments and 13 reverse primers for TCR Jbeta segments was used. The source is immuneACCESS, and TCRdb retained only in-frame sequences with V and J called. Part of the clones is not carried over; for the studies checked, unresolved V genes explain less than half of this, and the remainder is unexplained. This sample holds some 130,000 clones; about 81% were observed only once. Approximately 6% of the sample rests with the top ten. Sequencing used PBMCs. These receptors were taken from a woman aged 40 to 50 in good health and CMV-seropositive.

This rearrangement joins TRBV4-2 to TRBJ2-1, with no clear D. This CDR3 comprises 15 residues. Deletions cut 1 base from V and 3 bases from J, with 10 bases between. Per the germline V gene, CDR1 is LGHNA and CDR2 is YNFKEQ. The CDR3 DNA reads TGTGCCAGCAGCCAAGGATTAGCAGACTACAATGAGCAGTTCTTC. Translated, it gives CASSQGLADYNEQFF.

CDR3 in amino acids: CASSIKTGVRGYTF. CDR3 DNA: TGTGCCAGTAGTATCAAGACAGGGGTTCGCGGCTACACCTTC. The chain recombines TRBV19 with TRBJ1-2, with 8 nucleotides matching TRBD1. Germline lookup yields CDR1 LNHDA and CDR2 SQIVND (reference sequence). This CDR3 is 14 amino acids long. V shed 3 bases and J 8 bases; nucleotides not matched to a gene: 8. Full variable domain (missing parts from reference TRBV19 and TRBJ1-2): DGGITQSPKYLFRKEGQNVTLSCEQNLNHDAMYWYRQDPGQGLRLIYYSQIVNDFQKGDIAEGYSVSREKKESFPLTVTSAQKNPTAFYLCASSIKTGVRGYTFGSGTRLTVV.

The genes are TRBV14 and TRBJ2-1, with D perhaps TRBD2 (5 bases). Trimming took 5 bases from V and 3 from J, leaving 20 bases between them. There are 17 residues in the CDR3. The germline V gene encodes CDR1 SGHDN and CDR2 FVKESK. The CDR3 coding sequence is TGTGCCAGCAGCTCAAAAGGAGGCGGGCCGTTCTACAATGAGCAGTTCTTC. Its translation is CASSSKGGGPFYNEQFF.

Only one count was recorded for this clone. The V gene is TRBV4-3, the J gene TRBJ2-3, with D possibly being TRBD2 (6 bases). V was cut by 2 bases and J by 1 base, with 10 bases left in between. This CDR3 comprises 15 residues. The germline gives CDR1 LGHNA, CDR2 YSLEER. DNA of the CDR3: TGCGCCAGCAGCCAAAGACTAGTTGGCACAGATACGCAGTATTTT. It is translated as CASSQRLVGTDTQYF.

The J gene is TRBJ1-1, the V gene TRBV11-3; D gene uncertain. The CDR3 contains 13 residues. Germline-derived CDR1 and CDR2 are SGHNT and YENEEA. Trimming shortened V by 1 base and J by 11 bases, and 14 bases separated the two germline ends. CDR3 DNA: TGTGCCAGCAGCTTAGGTGAGGGAATGGGGGCTTTCTTT. Translation: CASSLGEGMGAFF.

This chain joins TRBV7-8 and TRBJ1-1; no reliable D call. With 4 bases removed from V and 4 bases from J, the gap between germline ends came to 7 bases. The V gene's germline CDR1 is SGHVS and CDR2 FQNEAQ. The CDR3 length is 12 residues. DNA of the CDR3: TGTGCCAGCAGCTCGGGGAGCACTGAAGCTTTCTTT. Protein: CASSSGSTEAFF.

The chain couples TRBV7-2 to TRBJ2-7; the match to TRBD1 covers 7 bases. After removal of 5 bases from V and 1 base from J, the junction contained 5 bases not matched to a gene. The CDR3 is 14 residues long. Germline V gene sequence: CDR1 SGHTA, CDR2 FQGNSA. The CDR3 sequence is CASSELTGSYEQYF. DNA for the CDR3: TGTGCCAGCAGCGAGTTGACAGGGTCCTACGAGCAGTACTTC. Supplemented by reference TRBV7-2 and TRBJ2-7, the full variable domain reads GAGVSQSPSNKVTEKGKDVELRCDPISGHTALYWYRQSLGQGLEFLIYFQGNSAPDKSGLPSDRFSAERTGGSVSTLTIQRTQQEDSAVYLCASSELTGSYEQYFGPGTRLTVT.

Only a few counts were recorded for this clone. The chain is built from TRBV5-1 and TRBJ1-1; 9 positions match TRBD1. There are 15 residues in the CDR3. From germline, CDR1 is SGHRS and CDR2 YFSETQ. V was clipped by 4 bases and J by 0 bases; unmatched bases: 4. The CDR3 loop is CASSRGQGLNTEAFF. The DNA of the CDR3 is TGCGCCAGCAGCAGGGGACAGGGCTTGAACACTGAAGCTTTCTTT.

The V call is TRBV2, the J call TRBJ1-2; no clear D. With 5 bases removed from V and 5 bases from J, the gap between germline ends came to 6 bases. Germline V gene lookup returns CDR1 SNHLY and CDR2 FYNNEI. This CDR3 region has 11 residues. The CDR3 region is CASSSRYGYTF. DNA of the CDR3: TGTGCCAGCAGTTCGAGATATGGCTACACCTTC.

This chain links TRBV10-3 with TRBJ1-1; D might be TRBD1 (5 bases). Per germline, CDR1 ENHRY and CDR2 SYGVKD. The CDR3 runs to 15 residues. Trimming left V 0 bases short and J 3 bases short, with 11 bases between. Here the CDR3 reads CAISESVGGDTEAFF. The CDR3 bases are TGTGCCATCAGTGAGTCAGTTGGAGGGGACACTGAAGCTTTCTTT.

The rearrangement uses TRBV28 and TRBJ2-3, with TRBD2 identical over 13 bases. The V gene's germline CDR1 is MDHEN and CDR2 SYDVKM. V shed 5 bases and J 3 bases; nucleotides not matched to a gene: 8. This CDR3 region has 17 residues. The CDR3 DNA follows: TGTGCCAGCAGTGCACTGGGACTAGCGGGGCTAACAGATACGCAGTATTTT. Protein sequence: CASSALGLAGLTDTQYF.

V is TRBV7-8 and J is TRBJ1-1; 7 positions match TRBD1. This CDR3 region has 15 residues. Germline trimming cut 5 bases from V and 1 base from J; bases unmatched to any gene: 7. CDR1 is SGHVS and CDR2 is FQNEAQ in the germline V gene. CDR3 in DNA: TGTGCCAGCAGCCCATCGGGACAGCAGAACACTGAAGCTTTCTTT. It codes for CASSPSGQQNTEAFF.

The chain combines TRBV28 with TRBJ1-5, with D possibly being TRBD1 (6 bases). The CDR3 is made up of 14 amino acids. Trimming removed 2 bases at V and 2 bases at J, with 7 bases between. Germline V CDR1 and CDR2: MDHEN, SYDVKM. The CDR3 DNA follows: TGTGCCAGCAGTTTAGGGGGCGGCAATCAGCCCCAGCATTTT. Translated, it gives CASSLGGGNQPQHF.

The chain employs TRBV1 and TRBJ1-6. TRBV1 corresponds to a pseudogene. This CDR3 is built from 15 residues. The CDR3 nucleotides read TGCACCAGCAGCCAAGATAGAGCGGATAATTCACCCCTCCACTTT. The encoded protein is CTSSQDRADNSPLHF.

This clone was seen a single time. V usage is TRBV28 and J usage is TRBJ1-1; perhaps TRBD1 as D (5 bases). The germline V gene encodes CDR1 MDHEN and CDR2 SYDVKM. The germline V and J ends were trimmed by 3 bases and 4 bases, with 27 bases remaining between them. The CDR3 covers 19 residues. CDR3 loop: CASSFLRSGPGRKSTEAFF. The DNA for the CDR3 is TGTGCCAGCAGTTTTCTTAGGTCCGGGCCAGGGAGGAAGAGCACTGAAGCTTTCTTT.

The sample holds one count of this clone. The chain carries TRBV7-8 and TRBJ2-5; TRBD1 aligns across 11 bases. J was trimmed by 5 bases and V by 3 bases; bases with no gene match: 11. Germline V gene sequence: CDR1 SGHVS, CDR2 FQNEAQ. This CDR3 is 17 amino acids long. CDR3 sequence reads: CASSFTLGQGGSETQYF. The DNA for the CDR3 is TGTGCCAGCAGCTTCACCCTGGGACAGGGGGGGAGTGAGACCCAGTACTTC. Full variable domain (remainder filled in from reference TRBV7-8 and TRBJ2-5): GAGVSQSPRYKVAKRGQDVALRCDPISGHVSLFWYQQALGQGPEFLTYFQNEAQLDKSGLPSDRFFAERPEGSVSTLKIQRTQQEDSAVYLCASSFTLGQGGSETQYFGPGTRLLVL.

CDR3 coding DNA: TGTGCCAGCAGTTTATACGCGGGAGGGATAGTCCACGAGCAGTACTTC. As protein: CASSLYAGGIVHEQYF. The V call is TRBV28, the J call TRBJ2-7; 9 bases fit TRBD2. V shed 1 base and J 5 bases; nucleotides not matched to a gene: 9. This CDR3 region has 16 residues. Looked up from germline, CDR1 is MDHEN and CDR2 is SYDVKM.

This chain uses TRBV11-2 with TRBJ1-5; perhaps TRBD1 as D (6 bases). Germline V gene sequence: CDR1 SGHAT, CDR2 FQNNGV. The V end lost 3 bases, the J end lost 7 bases, and 19 bases lay between the germline ends. The CDR3 has 16 amino acids. CDR3 bases: TGTGCCAGCAGCTTCTTAGGGGGGGCGGTCAGGCAGCCCCAGCATTTT. Protein sequence: CASSFLGGAVRQPQHF.

This clone was seen only a few times. The chain couples TRBV5-5 to TRBJ1-1; D is unclear. CDR3 size: 14 residues. The V end was cut by 6 bases, the J end by 7 bases, with 19 bases between. Germline V gene sequence: CDR1 SGHKS, CDR2 YYEKEE (reference sequence). The CDR3 loop reads CASTTRLSLVEAFF. CDR3 nucleotides: TGTGCCAGCACAACAAGATTATCATTGGTTGAAGCTTTCTTT.

The chain is built from TRBV7-9 and TRBJ1-6, with TRBD1 identical over 7 bases. This CDR3 region has 18 residues. The germline V gene has CDR1 SEHNR and CDR2 FQNEAQ (reference sequence). J gave up 9 bases and V 1 base, and 15 bases lay outside the gene matches. The CDR3 sequence: CASSLEEGRGQGGSPLHF. DNA of the CDR3: TGTGCCAGCAGCTTAGAAGAGGGTCGAGGGCAGGGGGGTTCACCCCTCCACTTT.

The chain is built from TRBV27 and TRBJ2-1; TRBD2 matches at 8 bases. After removal of 5 bases from V and 9 bases from J, the junction contained 12 bases not matched to a gene. Germline V CDR1 and CDR2: MNHEY, SMNVEV (reference sequence). This CDR3 spans 15 amino acids. CDR3 region: CASSGPGLVSSEQFF. The CDR3 bases are TGTGCCAGCAGTGGTCCGGGACTAGTGTCCAGTGAGCAGTTCTTC.

V gene TRBV6-5 combines with J gene TRBJ1-2; D call uncertain. The CDR3 totals 13 residues. CDR1 is MNHEY and CDR2 is SVGAGI in the germline V gene. V was pared by 7 bases and J by 0 bases, with 9 bases between. The CDR3 region is CASTPGTNYGYTF. The CDR3 region has the DNA TGTGCCAGCACCCCGGGGACTAACTATGGCTACACCTTC.

For the CDR3, the DNA is TGTGCCTGGAGCGAACCGGGAGACTACACCTTC. The encoded protein is CAWSEPGDYTF. The chain employs TRBV30 and TRBJ1-2, with D unresolved. The CDR3 loop spans 11 amino acids. The V gene lost 3 bases and the J gene lost 10 bases, with 12 bases spanning the gap. Germline CDR1 is GTSNPN and CDR2 is SVGIG (reference sequence).

V is TRBV19 and J is TRBJ2-2; D might be TRBD2 (6 bases). The CDR3 consists of 14 residues. The V and J ends lost 3 bases and 2 bases respectively, with 7 bases between them. Germline V gives CDR1 LNHDA, CDR2 SQIVND (reference sequence). This CDR3 is CASSMGGNTGELFF. The CDR3 DNA is TGTGCCAGTAGTATGGGAGGAAACACCGGGGAGCTGTTTTTT. Full variable domain (outside the CDR3, taken from reference TRBV19 and TRBJ2-2): DGGITQSPKYLFRKEGQNVTLSCEQNLNHDAMYWYRQDPGQGLRLIYYSQIVNDFQKGDIAEGYSVSREKKESFPLTVTSAQKNPTAFYLCASSMGGNTGELFFGEGSRLTVL.

The V call is TRBV5-1, the J call TRBJ2-5; 7 nucleotides align to TRBD2. J lost 4 bases, V lost 1 base, and 7 bases had no gene match. The CDR3 contains 15 residues. In germline, CDR1 is SGHRS, CDR2 YFSETQ. The DNA for the CDR3 is TGCGCCAGCAGCTTGATCGGCGGGGGTGGAGAGACCCAGTACTTC. It yields the protein CASSLIGGGGETQYF.

The chain joins TRBV9 to TRBJ2-3, with D perhaps matching TRBD2 (6 bases). Germline loops: CDR1 SGDLS, CDR2 YYNGEE. The germline V and J ends were trimmed by 0 bases and 2 bases, with 10 bases remaining between them. This CDR3 comprises 15 residues. CDR3 DNA sequence: TGTGCCAGCAGCGTAGAAATAGCGGACACAGATACGCAGTATTTT. The encoded protein is CASSVEIADTDTQYF.

J is TRBJ2-3 and V is TRBV29-1, with 13 bases aligning to TRBD2. CDR3 length equals 17 residues. The V gene end was trimmed by 1 base and the J gene end by 4 bases; junction bases not matched to a gene: 8. Germline CDR1 is SQVTM and CDR2 is ANQGSEA. The DNA for the CDR3 is TGCAGCGTTGAAGTGGTGACTAGCGGGAGGTTGGCAGATACGCAGTATTTT. It specifies CSVEVVTSGRLADTQYF.

This clone showed up just a few times. The V call is TRBV2, the J call TRBJ1-4, with TRBD1 as a possible D gene (5 bases). Deletions cut 6 bases from V and 8 bases from J, with 13 bases between. CDR1 and CDR2 from the germline V gene are SNHLY and FYNNEI. The CDR3 spans 13 residues. As DNA, the CDR3 is TGTGCCAGCAGCGGGGGGGTCAGCGAAAAACTGTTTTTT. The encoded protein is CASSGGVSEKLFF.